This T cell receptor beta chain was documented in a study of metastatic and nonmetastatic thyroid tumors. Study summary: Across peripheral blood and tumor or nodule tissue samples taken from malignant and benign thyroid patients, the repertoires were compared with one another.

No patient had received any treatment before thyroid surgery. With regard to this clone: The antigen is undetermined.

Overall study results and limits: A significant increase in TCR beta diversity was reportedly seen in malignant thyroid tumors relative to benign nodules, in blood and tumor.

In the authors' workflow: The authors used CDR3 differences across clinicopathological groups to build a distant-metastasis classifier for papillary thyroid cancer. Using MiXCR, TCRdb reanalyzed the PCR reads. The V and J calls here are based on TCRdb, not the publication. Among tens of thousands of clones, approximately 20% were seen once, and the ten largest hold 3% to 4%. With 8 bases clipped from V and 3 bases from J, the junction kept 13 bases outside the gene matches. The length of the CDR3 is 16 residues. Germline assignment: CDR1 MNHNS and CDR2 SASEGT. The chain links TRBV6-1 to TRBJ2-5, with 9 bases that match TRBD1. Sequencing was carried out using blood. This TCR came from a male donor with papillary thyroid cancer or a benign thyroid nodule (not recorded which). Some clones in this sample may be carry-over from other donors' samples. The CDR3 spells CASSSPGGTGKETQYF. In DNA, the CDR3 is TGTGCCAGCTCCTCTCCCGGCGGGACAGGGAAAGAGACCCAGTACTTC.